This record concerns one T cell receptor beta chain sequence. The sample belongs to a study of T cells in tuberculosis. Tuberculin skin test and IGRA determined adolescents' latent tuberculosis status at entry. The protocol was immunoSEQ multiplex PCR, while the TCRdb copy is restricted to in-frame clones and leaves out a portion. The sample gives about 23,000 clones, around 97% of which show up once; 6.2% is in the top ten. Looked up from germline, CDR1 is LNHNV and CDR2 is YYDKDF (reference sequence). The V and J ends lost 3 bases and 4 bases, in that order; junction bases with no gene match: 0. CDR3 length: 13 residues.

The chain recombines TRBV15 with TRBJ1-3; TRBD1 agrees at 7 bases. The sequenced sample was PBMCs. The clonotype was recovered from a donor aged 10 to 29 with latent tuberculosis or without tuberculosis infection. CDR3 nucleotide sequence: TGTGCCACCAGCAGGGACAGGGGAAACACCATATATTTT. It encodes CATSRDRGNTIYF. The full variable domain, rest sourced from reference TRBV15 and TRBJ1-3, is DAMVIQNPRYQVTQFGKPVTLSCSQTLNHNVMYWYQQKSSQAPKLLFHYYDKDFNNEADTPDNFQSRRPNTSFCFLDIRSPGLGDTAMYLCATSRDRGNTIYFGEGSWLTVV.